These T cell receptor beta chains were read from a single sample in a study of monozygotic twins with inflammatory bowel disease. TCRdb re-analyzed the 5' RACE reads; it lists each CDR3 protein once, without DNA. The record lists approximately 210,000 distinct CDR3 sequences, of which the ten most abundant hold roughly 7.5%. Sequencing used blood. The source is a human donor with ulcerative colitis or Crohn's disease, or a healthy co-twin of an affected twin (not recorded which). CDR3s include the opening cysteine and the closing phenylalanine or tryptophan.

v_gene	j_gene	CDR3aa
TRBV2	TRBJ1-3	CASIEKPGGTVGGNTIYF
TRBV29-1	TRBJ2-1	CSVGNLAESYNEQFF
TRBV29-1	TRBJ2-2	CSVRRSANTGELFF
TRBV27	TRBJ1-1	CASSLSLMNTEAFF
TRBV20-1	TRBJ1-3	CSARDRGITSSGNTIYF
TRBV5-5	TRBJ2-3	CASSLQTGSISDTQYF
TRBV19	TRBJ2-1	CASSIPFGLMNEQFF
TRBV25-1	TRBJ2-7	CASWDSLSYEQYF
TRBV6-5	TRBJ2-1	CASSITHVRGRYNEQFF
TRBV6-2/TRBV6-3	TRBJ2-1	CASSYRRVSYNEQFF
TRBV12-3/TRBV12-4	TRBJ2-5	CASSLLDGHTQYF
TRBV20-1	TRBJ2-7	CSAPPARADEQYF
TRBV12-3/TRBV12-4	TRBJ2-2	CASSPDGGTGELFF
TRBV6-1	TRBJ1-1	CASSPIPGTYEAFF
TRBV5-1	TRBJ1-4	CASSPDGLSHEKLFF
TRBV7-2	TRBJ2-1	CASSLAPQTSGNNEQFF
TRBV7-6	TRBJ2-1	CASSLLAGGPYNEQFF
TRBV29-1	TRBJ2-1	CSVEDPTGDSYNEQFF
TRBV27	TRBJ1-1	CASSPSTGFLYTEAFF
TRBV15	TRBJ2-7	CATSVDRGYEQYF
TRBV7-2	TRBJ1-5	CASSLAGTGYQPQHF
TRBV4-1	TRBJ2-1	CASSQGQVNEQFF
TRBV12-3/TRBV12-4	TRBJ1-2	CASSSYSGYTF
TRBV27	TRBJ1-5	CASKEGESNQPQHF
TRBV6-1	TRBJ2-7	CASSTGLSSYEQYF
TRBV29-1	TRBJ2-2	CSYGQGNTGELFF
TRBV5-1	TRBJ2-7	CASSLLLGAYEQYF
TRBV30	TRBJ1-4	CAWSEDYRGEKLFF
TRBV5-1	TRBJ2-5	CASSLATLAGVQTQYF